Detailed here is one T cell receptor (beta chain). This specimen comes from a study of CD8 T cells in ankylosing spondylitis. TCRdb fed the 5' RACE reads into MiXCR, producing one record per CDR3 protein. The table records around 250,000 distinct CDR3 sequences, about 30% of them present only once. The ends lost 0 bases at V and 3 bases at J; junction bases unmatched: 6. The germline CDR1 and CDR2 sequences are SGHRS and YFSETQ. This CDR3 comprises 16 residues. The sequence derives from a male donor with ankylosing spondylitis or in good health (not recorded which). Sequences were obtained from blood, either unsorted or a sorted T cell fraction (not recorded which). The chain employs TRBV5-1 and TRBJ2-3, with TRBD1 matching over 8 bases. This CDR3 reads CASSLVSGGRTDTQYF. The DNA for the CDR3 is TGCGCCAGCAGCTTGGTTTCAGGGGGCAGGACAGATACGCAGTATTTT.